What follows are 22 T cell receptor beta chains derived from one specimen sequenced in a study of blood T cell repertoires in COVID-19. The repertoire was sequenced with immunoSEQ multiplex PCR; TCRdb's copy has only in-frame clones and lacks some. The profile shows approximately 200,000 clones, approximately 90% of them singletons. Source material: peripheral blood. These receptors came from a man younger than 45 with COVID-19, enrolled during active disease.

This clone occurred once. The chain employs TRBV6-5 and TRBJ1-2; 8 bases map to TRBD1. CDR1 MNHEY and CDR2 SVGAGI come from the germline V gene. This CDR3 is 15 amino acids long. V trimming: 5 bases; J trimming: 8 bases; junction bases outside the gene matches: 13. For the CDR3, the DNA is TGTGCCAGCAGTCCACACGACCAGGGGGCTAGGGGCTACACCTTC. This translates into CASSPHDQGARGYTF.

This clone was counted a few times. The rearrangement uses TRBV28 and TRBJ2-7, with 9 nucleotides matching TRBD1. This CDR3 has 16 amino acids. The ends lost 1 base at V and 4 bases at J; junction bases unmatched: 8. Per the germline V gene, CDR1 is MDHEN and CDR2 is SYDVKM. The CDR3 loop reads CASSLSTGGIGYEQYF. The CDR3 bases are TGTGCCAGCAGTTTATCAACAGGGGGCATAGGTTACGAGCAGTACTTC.

The V and J genes are TRBV6-5 and TRBJ2-5; D perhaps matches TRBD2 (6 bases). V was trimmed by 2 bases and J by 2 bases, leaving 12 bases between them. The CDR3 has 15 residues. CDR1 MNHEY and CDR2 SVGAGI come from the germline V gene. CDR3 protein: CASSYRGVGQETQYF. In nucleotides, the CDR3 is TGTGCCAGCAGTTACCGCGGGGTCGGGCAAGAGACCCAGTACTTC.

This sequence joins TRBV5-1 and TRBJ2-5; possible D gene TRBD1, 7 bases. Trimming cost V 5 bases and J 0 bases, with 11 bases left between them. Looked up from germline, CDR1 is SGHRS and CDR2 is YFSETQ. CDR3 length: 14 residues. The CDR3 sequence: CASRAGGYQETQYF. CDR3 nucleotide sequence: TGCGCCAGCAGAGCAGGGGGGTACCAAGAGACCCAGTACTTC.

This clone was seen only once. This chain links TRBV10-2 with TRBJ2-3; D may be TRBD2 (5 bases). V gave up 11 bases and J gave up 4 bases, with 19 bases separating them. The CDR3 consists of 14 residues. Germline CDR1 WSHSY, CDR2 SAAADI. As DNA, the CDR3 is TGCGCCCTTGGAGGTGTCCTAATGTCAGATACGCAGTATTTT. It encodes CALGGVLMSDTQYF.

The rearrangement links TRBV7-8 to TRBJ2-3; 8 bases are a match to TRBD2. The CDR3 length is 16 residues. Germline V gene data show CDR1 as SGHVS and CDR2 as FQNEAQ. Trimming cost V 0 bases and J 4 bases; bases outside gene matches: 6. This CDR3 reads CASSLASGSPSDTQYF. CDR3 bases: TGTGCCAGCAGCTTAGCGAGCGGGAGCCCCTCAGATACGCAGTATTTT.

For the CDR3, the DNA is TGTGCCAGCTCACCAAGGGACAGGGGTGCTTCACCCCTCCACTTT. As protein: CASSPRDRGASPLHF. This chain connects TRBV18 to TRBJ1-6; 10 bases map to TRBD1. Unmatched junction bases numbered 4, after V lost 2 bases and J lost 9 bases. Germline CDR1 KGHSH, CDR2 LQKENI. The CDR3 contains 15 residues.

The gene calls are TRBV3-1 (or the pseudogene TRBV3-2) and TRBJ1-2; TRBD1 might be the D (5 bases). Per germline, CDR1 LGHDT and CDR2 YNNKEL (reference sequence). The V gene lost 6 bases and the J gene lost 3 bases, with 17 bases spanning the gap. The CDR3 sequence is 15 residues long. The CDR3 sequence: CASSGTYRVYYGYTF. The DNA of the CDR3 is TGTGCCAGCAGTGGGACTTATAGGGTCTACTATGGCTACACCTTC.

The rearrangement links TRBV7-9 to TRBJ2-1; the D is unclear. CDR3 length equals 14 residues. The ends were cut back, 5 bases at V and 0 bases at J, with 8 bases in the middle. The germline gives CDR1 SEHNR, CDR2 FQNEAQ (reference sequence). CDR3 sequence: CASSLRSSYNEQFF. Here the CDR3 DNA reads TGTGCCAGCAGCCTGCGGAGCTCCTACAATGAGCAGTTCTTC.

This chain uses TRBV7-9 with TRBJ1-2, with D possibly matching TRBD1 (6 bases). Trimming removed 5 bases from V and 6 bases from J, with 13 bases in between. The CDR3 consists of 13 residues. The germline V gene has CDR1 SEHNR and CDR2 FQNEAQ (reference sequence). The CDR3 sequence: CASSPYRDHGYTF. CDR3 DNA sequence: TGTGCCAGCAGCCCATACAGGGACCATGGCTACACCTTC. The variable domain in full, completed from reference TRBV7-9 and TRBJ1-2, reads DTGVSQNPRHKITKRGQNVTFRCDPISEHNRLYWYRQTLGQGPEFLTYFQNEAQLEKSRLLSDRFSAERPKGSFSTLEIQRTEQGDSAMYLCASSPYRDHGYTFGSGTRLTVV.

The genes are TRBV9 and TRBJ1-3; 7 bases align to TRBD1. Germline trimming cut 3 bases from V and 0 bases from J; bases unmatched to any gene: 3. CDR3 length: 15 amino acids. Germline CDR1 and CDR2: SGDLS and YYNGEE. In DNA form, the CDR3 reads TGTGCCAGCAGCGGGGACAGCTCCTCTGGAAACACCATATATTTT. Translating it yields CASSGDSSSGNTIYF.

V usage is TRBV12-5 and J usage is TRBJ2-1; TRBD1 might be the D (7 bases). The V gene's germline CDR1 is LGHNT and CDR2 FRNRAP. Trimming removed 3 bases at V and 7 bases at J, with 16 bases between. This CDR3 has 15 residues. CDR3 nucleotides: TGTGCTAGTGGTTTAGGAGGGGGCACGCAAAATGAGCAGTTCTTC. Translation gives CASGLGGGTQNEQFF.

The chain has TRBV28 and TRBJ2-7, with 7 positions matching TRBD2. This CDR3 has 15 amino acids. Trimming took 8 bases from V and 7 from J; bases not matched to a gene: 17. The germline gives CDR1 MDHEN, CDR2 SYDVKM. The CDR3 coding sequence is TGTGCCAGCGGCCCTTTTTGGGGGGGAGGGAAGGAGCAGTACTTC. This codes for CASGPFWGGGKEQYF.

The J gene is TRBJ1-2, the V gene TRBV5-1; 9 bases agree with TRBD1. The junction had 5 bases not matched to a gene; V was cut back by 4 bases and J by 4 bases. The CDR3 is made up of 14 amino acids. The germline V gene has CDR1 SGHRS and CDR2 YFSETQ. The CDR3 loop is CASSVQGASYGYTF. CDR3 nucleotides: TGCGCCAGCAGCGTACAGGGGGCTAGCTATGGCTACACCTTC.

This chain joins TRBV6-2 or TRBV6-3 and TRBJ1-5, with unresolved D. Germline CDR1 reads MNHEY; CDR2 reads SVGEGT. The CDR3 runs to 12 residues. V was trimmed by 2 bases and J by 7 bases, leaving 6 bases between them. CDR3 sequence (DNA): TGTGCCAGCAGTTACGAGCGCCAGCCCCAGCATTTT. Encoded protein: CASSYERQPQHF.

This chain connects TRBV5-1 to TRBJ2-7; 10 bases fit TRBD2. The V gene end was trimmed by 4 bases and the J gene end by 4 bases; junction bases not matched to a gene: 8. The germline V gene encodes CDR1 SGHRS and CDR2 YFSETQ. The CDR3 covers 15 residues. CDR3 sequence (DNA): TGCGCCAGCAGCATCGGACTAGCGGTGAATTACGAGCAGTACTTC. Protein product: CASSIGLAVNYEQYF.

V gene TRBV7-8 combines with J gene TRBJ1-3; the match to TRBD1 covers 7 bases. The V and J ends lost 1 base and 0 bases, in that order; junction bases with no gene match: 9. The CDR3 contains 18 residues. CDR1 is SGHVS, CDR2 FQNEAQ, per germline. CDR3 bases: TGTGCCAGCAGCTTAGGGGCGGACAGGTTGAGCTCTGGAAACACCATATATTTT. This gives the protein CASSLGADRLSSGNTIYF.

The chain has TRBV30 and TRBJ2-7; TRBD2 matches 9 bases. The V segment lost 4 bases and the J segment 0 bases; nucleotides outside the gene matches: 7. The CDR3 loop spans 15 amino acids. Germline V gene lookup returns CDR1 GTSNPN and CDR2 SVGIG (reference sequence). The CDR3 DNA reads TGTGCCTGGACGAGACTAGCGGTCCCCTCCTACGAGCAGTACTTC. Its protein is CAWTRLAVPSYEQYF.

This clone appeared once. V usage is TRBV5-1 and J usage is TRBJ1-1; a possible D gene is TRBD1 (5 bases). This CDR3 has 13 amino acids. Germline V gene sequence: CDR1 SGHRS, CDR2 YFSETQ. V was trimmed by 4 bases and J by 3 bases, leaving 10 bases between them. CDR3 sequence reads: CASSQGGYTEAFF. Here the CDR3 DNA reads TGCGCCAGCAGCCAGGGAGGGTACACTGAAGCTTTCTTT.

This chain links TRBV6-5 with TRBJ1-3; 8 bases align to TRBD1. CDR1 is MNHEY, CDR2 SVGAGI, per germline. This CDR3 contains 16 residues. V lost 2 bases, J lost 4 bases, and 7 bases stayed unmatched. The CDR3 spells CASSYTRQGPGNTIYF. CDR3 DNA: TGTGCCAGCAGTTACACACGACAGGGGCCGGGAAACACCATATATTTT.

The V and J genes are TRBV10-3 and TRBJ2-1; weak D call: TRBD1 (7 bases). The length of the CDR3 is 13 residues. CDR1 is ENHRY, CDR2 SYGVKD, per germline. The CDR3 nucleotides are TGTGCGCTGGGGGGACAGACATACAATGAGCAGTTCTTC. This gives the protein CALGGQTYNEQFF.

V and J are TRBV7-6 and TRBJ2-1; tentative D call: TRBD2 (5 bases). Per the germline V gene, CDR1 is SGHVS and CDR2 is FNYEAQ. This CDR3 contains 13 residues. V lost 1 base and J 7 bases, leaving 8 bases between the germline ends. The CDR3 is CASSLVRGNEQFF. The CDR3 coding sequence is TGTGCCAGCAGCTTAGTTCGGGGAAATGAGCAGTTCTTC.